This T cell receptor beta chain was profiled in a study of early T cells in non-severe SARS-CoV-2 infection. Germline values: CDR1 LGHDT, CDR2 YNNKEL (reference sequence). J lost 5 bases, V lost 6 bases, and 19 bases had no gene match. This CDR3 is 18 amino acids long. TCRdb passed the 5' RACE reads through MiXCR, listing each CDR3 protein once. The table shows tens of thousands of distinct CDR3 sequences, with about 7.7% occurring only once. This clonotype was recorded at least ten times. The clonotype was recovered from an adult who was a healthcare worker with PCR-confirmed SARS-CoV-2 infection or an uninfected control (not recorded which). The rearrangement joins TRBV3-1 to TRBJ2-1; 7 bases are shared with TRBD1. The sequencing here drew on whole blood, taken at baseline. CDR3 DNA: TGTGCCAGCAGGAAGTTACAGGGGCGCGGAGCCTCTAACAATGAGCAGTTCTTC. Translating gives CASRKLQGRGASNNEQFF.